The 25 T cell receptor beta chains given below trace back to one sample, sequenced in a study of response to subunit inactivated influenza vaccine. MiXCR was run by TCRdb on the RT-PCR reads, yielding one entry per CDR3 protein. The data contain 450,000 to 600,000 distinct CDR3 sequences, less than 8% of them seen just once; the ten biggest clones take up 10% to 15%. The source was PBMCs from blood, collected 23 to 25 months after vaccination. These receptors were collected from a man aged 45 to 70 who received an inactivated influenza vaccine.

This clonotype was seen at least ten times. The chain couples TRBV5-1 to TRBJ1-2; 8 bases are a match to TRBD1. Germline V gene data show CDR1 as SGHRS and CDR2 as YFSETQ. V was clipped by 0 bases and J by 7 bases; unmatched bases: 8. This CDR3 spans 15 amino acids. The CDR3 sequence: CASSLEPGGVAGYTF. The CDR3 DNA follows: TGCGCCAGCAGCTTGGAGCCAGGGGGCGTCGCTGGCTACACCTTC.

As regards this clonotype: A junction end diverges from the germline sequence, so it may reflect a read error. The V gene is TRBV6-2 or TRBV6-3, the J gene TRBJ2-7, with a possible D match to TRBD1 (5 bases). CDR1 is MNHEY and CDR2 is SVGEGT in the germline V gene. The CDR3 is made up of 14 amino acids. For the CDR3, the DNA is TGTGCCAGCGGTTACACCACAGGTACCTACGAGCAGTACTTC. This gives the protein CASGYTTGTYEQYF.

The chain couples TRBV12-3 or TRBV12-4 to TRBJ2-7, with D maybe TRBD2 (5 bases). This CDR3 has 15 residues. V was pared by 3 bases and J by 0 bases, with 12 bases between. CDR3: CASSFTGGFSYEQYF. In DNA form, the CDR3 reads TGTGCCAGCAGTTTCACGGGCGGGTTCTCCTACGAGCAGTACTTC.

In its sample, this clonotype was seen many times. This chain links TRBV5-1 with TRBJ2-7; 9 bases agree with TRBD1. This CDR3 comprises 14 residues. J lost 5 bases, V lost 4 bases, and 7 bases had no gene match. Looked up from germline, CDR1 is SGHRS and CDR2 is YFSETQ. Written as DNA, the CDR3 is TGCGCCAGCAGCCAGGGGACAGGGAGGAACGAGCAGTACTTC. Protein product: CASSQGTGRNEQYF.

This clonotype was seen more than once but under ten times. The J gene is TRBJ2-5, the V gene TRBV4-1; D uncertain. This CDR3 is built from 14 residues. V lost 4 bases, J lost 5 bases, and 14 bases lay in between. Germline V gene sequence: CDR1 MGHRA, CDR2 YSYEKL. CDR3 protein: CASSPRPLLETQYF. CDR3 bases: TGCGCCAGCAGCCCGCGACCACTCCTCGAGACCCAGTACTTC.

The rearrangement joins TRBV10-2 to TRBJ2-1; the D gene could be TRBD1 or TRBD2 (5 bases each). The CDR3 is 14 amino acids. Trimming cost V 7 bases and J 6 bases, with 16 bases left between them. CDR1 is WSHSY and CDR2 is SAAADI in the germline V gene. The CDR3 DNA follows: TGCGCCAGCAACCCGGGACGGAGCCTCAATGAGCAGTTCTTC. It specifies CASNPGRSLNEQFF.

The chain uses TRBV4-3 and TRBJ2-5; D unresolved. Germline CDR1 is LGHNA and CDR2 is YSLEER. The CDR3 spans 15 residues. The V end was cut by 0 bases, the J end by 5 bases, with 13 bases between. CDR3 loop: CASSQDGIALETQYF. The CDR3 nucleotides read TGCGCCAGCAGCCAAGATGGGATAGCCCTGGAGACCCAGTACTTC.

This clonotype was found many times. This chain connects TRBV12-3 or TRBV12-4 to TRBJ2-2, with no clear D. This CDR3 comprises 13 residues. V lost 1 base to trimming and J lost 5 bases, with 5 bases between them. In nucleotides, the CDR3 is TGTGCCAGCAGTTTAGGTCTTACCGGGGAGCTGTTTTTT. The encoded protein is CASSLGLTGELFF.

Many counts were recorded for this clonotype. The V call is TRBV7-2, the J call TRBJ2-1; 7 bases are a match to TRBD1. The germline gives CDR1 SGHTA, CDR2 FQGNSA. The CDR3 spans 15 residues. With V trimmed by 5 bases and J by 5 bases, 9 bases remained unmatched. In nucleotides, the CDR3 is TGTGCCAGCAGCCCCGTGGGGGACAGAAACAATGAGCAGTTCTTC. This encodes CASSPVGDRNNEQFF.

This sequence joins TRBV10-1 and TRBJ2-7; D possibly corresponds to TRBD1 (6 bases). This CDR3 is built from 13 residues. Germline loops: CDR1 WNHNN, CDR2 SYGVQD (reference sequence). Trimming took off 5 bases at V and 2 bases at J, with 10 bases between the two ends. The CDR3 protein is CASSRDNTYEQYF. CDR3 nucleotides: TGCGCCAGCAGTCGGGACAATACCTACGAGCAGTACTTC.

This clonotype was seen a handful of times. The chain links TRBV27 to TRBJ2-6; D is uncertain. Trimming took 2 bases from V and 2 from J, leaving 7 bases between them. The germline V gene encodes CDR1 MNHEY and CDR2 SMNVEV (reference sequence). The CDR3 runs 15 residues. The CDR3 coding sequence is TGTGCCAGCAGTTTAATCCCCCCTGGGGCCAACGTCCTGACTTTC. It codes for CASSLIPPGANVLTF.

In its sample, this clonotype was seen a few times. The gene calls are TRBV19 and TRBJ2-5; D unresolved. CDR1 is LNHDA, CDR2 SQIVND, per germline (reference sequence). V lost 5 bases and J 2 bases, leaving 18 bases between the germline ends. The CDR3 totals 16 residues. CDR3 coding DNA: TGTGCCAGTAGTCCCCGAGGATTTGGCATGCAAGAGACCCAGTACTTC. Amino acids: CASSPRGFGMQETQYF. Variable domain in full (rest from reference TRBV19 and TRBJ2-5): DGGITQSPKYLFRKEGQNVTLSCEQNLNHDAMYWYRQDPGQGLRLIYYSQIVNDFQKGDIAEGYSVSREKKESFPLTVTSAQKNPTAFYLCASSPRGFGMQETQYFGPGTRLLVL.

This clonotype came up a few times. The chain carries TRBV4-3 and TRBJ2-1; maybe TRBD2 (5 bases). This CDR3 contains 16 residues. The V and J ends lost 1 base and 8 bases respectively, with 18 bases between them. Germline values: CDR1 LGHNA, CDR2 YSLEER. Written as DNA, the CDR3 is TGCGCCAGCAGCCAAGTTCGATCGGGGTATTTCGATGAGCAGTTCTTC. It specifies CASSQVRSGYFDEQFF.

On this clonotype: An end of the junction differs from the germline gene, which may be a read error. The V and J genes are TRBV3-1 and TRBJ1-2, with D perhaps TRBD1 (5 bases). The CDR3 contains 19 residues. Germline V gene data show CDR1 as LGHDT and CDR2 as YNNKEL (reference sequence). In DNA form, the CDR3 reads TGTGCCTGCAGCTCTCACGGAGGAGACAGCCGGGGGAATAACTATGGCTACACCTTC. This encodes CACSSHGGDSRGNNYGYTF. Using reference TRBV3-1 and TRBJ1-2 for the parts outside the CDR3, the full variable domain is DTAVSQTPKYLVTQMGNDKSIKCEQNLGHDTMYWYKQDSKKFLKIMFSYNNKELIINETVPNRFSPKSPDKAHLNLHINSLELGDSAVYFCACSSHGGDSRGNNYGYTFGSGTRLTVV.

This chain uses TRBV29-1 with TRBJ1-1; D possibly corresponds to TRBD1 (6 bases). The CDR3 is 18 residues long. The V gene's germline CDR1 is SQVTM and CDR2 ANQGSEA. V was trimmed by 0 bases and J by 10 bases, leaving 30 bases between them. In DNA form, the CDR3 reads TGCAGCGTTGAAGATATGCGGACAGTCCTAAACCCTGTATGGGGAGCTTTCTTT. Translated: CSVEDMRTVLNPVWGAFF.

There are a few counts of this clonotype. V and J are TRBV2 and TRBJ1-3, with a weak D call TRBD1 (6 bases). V lost 3 bases to trimming and J lost 0 bases, with 15 bases between them. CDR3 length: 17 amino acids. Germline CDR1 reads SNHLY; CDR2 reads FYNNEI. The CDR3 region is CASSDLLEGGSGNTIYF. CDR3 nucleotide sequence: TGTGCCAGCAGTGACCTATTGGAGGGGGGCTCTGGAAACACCATATATTTT.

To note about this clonotype: A much bigger clone sits one base away, suggesting this may be a read error. The conserved closing phenylalanine or tryptophan is absent in this CDR3, likely reflecting a read error. The V gene is TRBV20-1, the J gene TRBJ2-2; tentatively, D is TRBD2 (6 bases). V gave up 5 bases and J gave up 6 bases, with 13 bases separating them. From germline, CDR1 is DFQATT and CDR2 SNEGSKA (reference sequence). The CDR3 has 13 amino acids. The CDR3 nucleotides read TGCAGTGCTGGGGGGATGGCCTCCGGGGAGCTGTTTTAT. This codes for CSAGGMASGELFY.

In its sample, this clonotype was seen a few times. V usage is TRBV28 and J usage is TRBJ1-1; D uncertain. CDR1 is MDHEN and CDR2 is SYDVKM in the germline V gene. The CDR3 has 14 residues. V dropped 3 bases and J dropped 0 bases, with 8 bases sitting between them. As DNA, the CDR3 is TGTGCCAGCAGTTTGTTACAGATGAACACTGAAGCTTTCTTT. Its translation is CASSLLQMNTEAFF.

The table lists this clonotype with a few counts. This chain joins TRBV7-2 and TRBJ1-5; D is uncertain. The CDR3 runs to 15 residues. Germline V CDR1 and CDR2: SGHTA, FQGNSA. Trimming took 3 bases from V and 4 from J, leaving 13 bases between them. The CDR3 here is CASSLGLSRNQPQHF. The CDR3 coding sequence is TGTGCCAGCAGCTTGGGTTTGAGTCGGAATCAGCCCCAGCATTTT. Full variable domain (outside the CDR3, taken from reference TRBV7-2 and TRBJ1-5): GAGVSQSPSNKVTEKGKDVELRCDPISGHTALYWYRQSLGQGLEFLIYFQGNSAPDKSGLPSDRFSAERTGGSVSTLTIQRTQQEDSAVYLCASSLGLSRNQPQHFGDGTRLSIL.

This clonotype has ten or more counts. The rearrangement joins TRBV4-3 to TRBJ2-1, with no clear D. Trimming removed 0 bases at V and 2 bases at J, with 8 bases between. This CDR3 region has 15 residues. Germline V gene sequence: CDR1 LGHNA, CDR2 YSLEER. DNA of the CDR3: TGCGCCAGCAGCCAAGAATACCAGGCCTACAATGAGCAGTTCTTC. It translates to CASSQEYQAYNEQFF.

The chain links TRBV10-3 to TRBJ1-6; D perhaps matches TRBD1 (6 bases). Trimming shortened V by 4 bases and J by 10 bases, and 14 bases separated the two germline ends. Germline V gene lookup returns CDR1 ENHRY and CDR2 SYGVKD. This CDR3 spans 14 amino acids. The DNA for the CDR3 is TGTGCCATCAGTGTGAACAGGGTCGAATCACCCCTCCACTTT. Translation: CAISVNRVESPLHF.

The V call is TRBV28, the J call TRBJ2-1; the match to TRBD2 covers 8 bases. CDR3 length equals 14 residues. Trimming cost V 3 bases and J 7 bases; bases outside gene matches: 5. Germline CDR1 MDHEN, CDR2 SYDVKM. CDR3 sequence reads: CASSLVTSVNEQFF. CDR3 DNA sequence: TGTGCCAGCAGTTTGGTGACTAGCGTTAATGAGCAGTTCTTC.

CDR3 coding DNA: TGTGCCAGCAGCGCCCCTAGCGGGACCAGCTCGGGTACGCAGTATTTT. It codes for CASSAPSGTSSGTQYF. The chain links TRBV7-9 to TRBJ2-3, with 9 bases fitting TRBD2. Per the germline V gene, CDR1 is SEHNR and CDR2 is FQNEAQ (reference sequence). J lost 8 bases, V lost 5 bases, and 14 bases had no gene match. This CDR3 region has 16 residues.

J is TRBJ2-7 and V is TRBV11-3; TRBD1 agrees at 10 bases. J lost 3 bases, V lost 5 bases, and 10 bases had no gene match. The CDR3 sequence is 16 residues long. Germline V gene data show CDR1 as SGHNT and CDR2 as YENEEA. The CDR3 protein is CASSPPRGQGSYEQYF. Written as DNA, the CDR3 is TGTGCCAGCAGCCCACCCCGGGGACAGGGGAGCTACGAGCAGTACTTC.

The chain joins TRBV6-1 to TRBJ1-4; D is unclear. The germline CDR1 and CDR2 sequences are MNHNS and SASEGT. The CDR3 loop spans 14 amino acids. The ends were cut back, 4 bases at V and 10 bases at J, with 16 bases in the middle. This chain's CDR3 is CASSAEHALGKLFF. The CDR3 DNA sequence: TGTGCCAGCAGTGCAGAACACGCTCTAGGAAAACTGTTTTTT.